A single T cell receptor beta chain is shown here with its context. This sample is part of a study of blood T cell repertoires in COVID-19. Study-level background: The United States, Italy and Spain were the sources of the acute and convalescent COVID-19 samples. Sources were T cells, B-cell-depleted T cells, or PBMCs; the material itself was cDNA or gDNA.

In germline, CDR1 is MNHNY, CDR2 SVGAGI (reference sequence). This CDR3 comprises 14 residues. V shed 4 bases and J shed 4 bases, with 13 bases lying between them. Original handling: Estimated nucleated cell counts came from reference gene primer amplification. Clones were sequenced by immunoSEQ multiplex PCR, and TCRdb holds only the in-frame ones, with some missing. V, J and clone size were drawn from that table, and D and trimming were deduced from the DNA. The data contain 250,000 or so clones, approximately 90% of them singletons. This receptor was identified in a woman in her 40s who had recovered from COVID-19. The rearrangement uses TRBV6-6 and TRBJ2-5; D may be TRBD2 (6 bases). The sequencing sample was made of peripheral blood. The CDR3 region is CASSSPGLPETQYF. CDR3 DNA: TGTGCCAGCAGTTCCCCGGGACTCCCAGAGACCCAGTACTTC.